This entry lists 19 T cell receptor beta chains sequenced from one sample in a study of human T cells and chemical hapten exposure. Indicated time point: patch test 1, 2 weeks after DPC sensitization. The treatment was: therapeutic diphenylcyclopropenone sensitization with weekly scalp DPC. TCRdb called the RACE reads again in MiXCR, with one record for every CDR3 protein. The table has about 360,000 distinct CDR3 sequences, more than 4.5% seen once. Sequencing was performed on whole blood, taken in connection with sensitization to the hapten diphenylcyclopropenone (DPC). Receptors originate from a woman between 45 and 65 years old with alopecia areata. Some clones in this sample may be carry-over from other donors' samples.

This clonotype appeared many times. The rearrangement uses TRBV10-3 and TRBJ2-1; 9 positions agree with TRBD2. The trim removed 0 bases at V and 8 bases at J, leaving 5 bases unmatched. CDR1 and CDR2 from the germline V gene are ENHRY and SYGVKD. The CDR3 is 15 amino acids. Written as DNA, the CDR3 is TGTGCCATCAGTGAGTCGTCGCGGGGGGGCGATGAGCAGTTCTTC. This encodes CAISESSRGGDEQFF.

This clonotype was found once. This CDR3 reads CASIFVSGPYNEQFF. Written as DNA, the CDR3 is TGTGCCAGCATCTTTGTGAGCGGGCCATACAATGAGCAGTTCTTC. V and J are TRBV7-9 and TRBJ2-1, with D perhaps matching TRBD2 (6 bases). The length of the CDR3 is 15 residues. From germline, CDR1 is SEHNR and CDR2 FQNEAQ (reference sequence). V was trimmed by 7 bases and J by 4 bases, leaving 17 bases between them.

This clonotype was seen at least ten times. CDR3 loop: CSARPTGSGETQYF. The CDR3 DNA is TGCAGCGCTCGCCCCACAGGGTCGGGAGAGACCCAGTACTTC. J is TRBJ2-5 and V is TRBV29-1; a weak D match, TRBD1 (6 bases). The V gene lost 7 bases and the J gene lost 4 bases, with 19 bases spanning the gap. Germline assignment: CDR1 SQVTM and CDR2 ANQGSEA. The CDR3 is 14 amino acids.

This clonotype has more than one count but fewer than ten. The chain couples TRBV9 to TRBJ2-6; unclear D gene. The germline CDR1 and CDR2 sequences are SGDLS and YYNGEE. This CDR3 has 13 amino acids. V lost 2 bases to trimming and J lost 4 bases, with 4 bases between them. The CDR3 here is CASSVEGANVLTF. The DNA for the CDR3 is TGTGCCAGCAGCGTGGAAGGGGCCAACGTCCTGACTTTC.

V and J are TRBV5-5 and TRBJ1-5; D gene unclear. The CDR3 extends over 14 amino acids. V dropped 0 bases and J dropped 0 bases, with 4 bases sitting between them. Germline-derived CDR1 and CDR2 are SGHKS and YYEKEE (reference sequence). The CDR3 nucleotides are TGTGCCAGCAGCTTGGAGGTTAGCAATCAGCCCCAGCATTTT. Protein sequence: CASSLEVSNQPQHF.

The table lists this clonotype with many counts. This chain links TRBV18 with TRBJ1-5; D not certain. V was trimmed by 2 bases and J by 4 bases, leaving 3 bases between them. The CDR3 is 12 amino acids. Per germline, CDR1 KGHSH and CDR2 LQKENI. CDR3 DNA sequence: TGTGCCAGCTCACCAGCGAATCAGCCCCAGCATTTT. Amino acids: CASSPANQPQHF.

The chain has TRBV29-1 and TRBJ2-3; D gene uncertain. Trimming stripped 4 bases from V and 2 bases from J, with 7 bases between. This CDR3 contains 12 residues. From germline, CDR1 is SQVTM and CDR2 ANQGSEA. The CDR3 DNA follows: TGCAGCGTTGCCAGACTCACAGATACGCAGTATTTT. It codes for CSVARLTDTQYF.

This clonotype was detected ten times or more. The V gene is TRBV20-1, the J gene TRBJ2-7; D is undetermined. This CDR3 spans 14 amino acids. The germline gives CDR1 DFQATT, CDR2 SNEGSKA (reference sequence). Between the trimmed V and J ends, which lost 5 bases and 0 bases, there was a span of 14 bases. CDR3 coding DNA: TGCAGTGCTCCCCGGGCCGAGAGCTCCTACGAGCAGTACTTC. Amino acid sequence: CSAPRAESSYEQYF.

There are many counts of this clonotype. The chain has TRBV12-3 or TRBV12-4 and TRBJ2-1, with 15 bases matching TRBD2. The CDR3 has 15 residues. J was trimmed by 7 bases and V by 6 bases; bases with no gene match: 4. This chain's CDR3 is CASRGLAGGLNEQFF. The CDR3 DNA sequence: TGTGCCAGCAGGGGACTAGCGGGAGGTTTGAATGAGCAGTTCTTC.

A few counts support this clonotype. The chain employs TRBV29-1 and TRBJ2-2; D is ambiguous. In germline, CDR1 is SQVTM, CDR2 ANQGSEA. The CDR3 has 13 residues. With 8 bases removed from V and 1 base from J, the gap between germline ends came to 11 bases. The CDR3 DNA reads TGCAGCACCCCGGGCCAGAACACCGGGGAGCTGTTTTTT. Amino acids: CSTPGQNTGELFF.

V and J are TRBV3-1 and TRBJ2-1; no clear D. Trimming took off 0 bases at V and 10 bases at J, with 4 bases between the two ends. The CDR3 has 11 residues. CDR1 is LGHDT and CDR2 is YNNKEL in the germline V gene (reference sequence). For the CDR3, the DNA is TGTGCCAGCAGCCAAGATCAGGAGCAGTTCTTC. Amino acids: CASSQDQEQFF.

The table lists this clonotype with a few counts. The V gene is TRBV7-2, the J gene TRBJ1-5; 10 bases are a match to TRBD1. This CDR3 comprises 17 residues. Germline V lookup: CDR1 SGHTA, CDR2 FQGNSA. V dropped 0 bases and J dropped 2; count of bases not matched to a gene: 4. CDR3 amino acids: CASSLAAGTGGNQPQHF. The CDR3 nucleotides read TGTGCCAGCAGCTTAGCGGCCGGGACAGGGGGCAATCAGCCCCAGCATTTT.

The table lists this clonotype with many counts. The chain couples TRBV9 to TRBJ2-7, with no clear D. CDR3 length: 14 amino acids. Trimming left V 4 bases short and J 4 bases short, with 15 bases between. Germline V CDR1 and CDR2: SGDLS, YYNGEE. As DNA, the CDR3 is TGTGCCAGCAGCCCCCAGATGGCCCCTTACGAGCAGTACTTC. It specifies CASSPQMAPYEQYF. Supplemented by reference TRBV9 and TRBJ2-7, the full variable domain reads DSGVTQTPKHLITATGQRVTLRCSPRSGDLSVYWYQQSLDQGLQFLIQYYNGEERAKGNILERFSAQQFPDLHSELNLSSLELGDSALYFCASSPQMAPYEQYFGPGTRLTVT.

This clonotype has just a few counts. J is TRBJ2-3 and V is TRBV19; 10 bases are shared with TRBD2. Germline V gene sequence: CDR1 LNHDA, CDR2 SQIVND (reference sequence). The V segment lost 5 bases and the J segment 6 bases; nucleotides outside the gene matches: 8. The CDR3 has 15 amino acids. CDR3 sequence reads: CASSPPSGRRDTQYF. CDR3 in DNA: TGTGCCAGTAGTCCTCCTAGCGGGAGAAGGGATACGCAGTATTTT.

There are many counts of this clonotype. The genes are TRBV6-5 and TRBJ2-1, with 12 bases that match TRBD1. The CDR3 runs 14 residues. J lost 8 bases, V lost 6 bases, and 5 bases had no gene match. Germline V gene data show CDR1 as MNHEY and CDR2 as SVGAGI. CDR3 in amino acids: CASRGTGGLYEQFF. The DNA for the CDR3 is TGTGCCAGCAGGGGGACAGGGGGCCTTTATGAGCAGTTCTTC.

Only a few counts were recorded for this clonotype. The genes are TRBV5-1 and TRBJ1-2; possible D gene TRBD1, 6 bases. This CDR3 is built from 15 residues. Germline CDR1 reads SGHRS; CDR2 reads YFSETQ. Trimming removed 4 bases at V and 2 bases at J, with 15 bases between. CDR3 loop: CASSPETGRNYGYTF. The CDR3 bases are TGCGCCAGCAGCCCCGAGACAGGCAGGAACTATGGCTACACCTTC.

This clonotype was seen at least ten times. This rearrangement joins TRBV7-9 to TRBJ2-3; the D is unclear. Per the germline V gene, CDR1 is SEHNR and CDR2 is FQNEAQ (reference sequence). Trimming took off 5 bases at V and 6 bases at J, with 9 bases between the two ends. CDR3 length: 12 amino acids. In DNA form, the CDR3 reads TGTGCCAGCAGCAAAGAAAGGGATACGCAGTATTTT. This codes for CASSKERDTQYF.

This clonotype was observed at least ten times. This rearrangement joins TRBV20-1 to TRBJ2-1; 8 bases match TRBD2. CDR1 and CDR2 from the germline V gene are DFQATT and SNEGSKA (reference sequence). J was trimmed by 7 bases and V by 1 base; bases with no gene match: 3. The CDR3 loop spans 13 amino acids. CDR3 nucleotide sequence: TGCAGTGCTAGAGCGGGGGGGAGGAATGAGCAGTTCTTC. Its translation: CSARAGGRNEQFF.

This clonotype has at least ten counts. V gene TRBV3-1 combines with J gene TRBJ1-1, with D perhaps TRBD1 (5 bases). This CDR3 spans 16 amino acids. CDR1 LGHDT and CDR2 YNNKEL come from the germline V gene (reference sequence). Trimming removed 0 bases at V and 0 bases at J, with 11 bases between. The CDR3 reads CASSQEVGELNTEAFF. The CDR3 bases are TGTGCCAGCAGCCAAGAGGTGGGGGAATTGAACACTGAAGCTTTCTTT.